Following are 27 T cell receptor beta chains from one sample sequenced in a study of blood T cell repertoires in COVID-19. Libraries were prepared by immunoSEQ multiplex PCR; TCRdb keeps only in-frame clonotypes and omits some of them. The sample lists about 190,000 clones; 80% to 85% were seen once. Sequencing was carried out using peripheral blood. The receptors originated from a woman between 25 and 40 years old with acute or convalescent COVID-19.

The rearrangement links TRBV7-2 to TRBJ1-2; 9 bases map to TRBD1. The J segment lost 7 bases and the V segment lost 4 bases, leaving 10 bases of the junction unmatched. The CDR3 contains 15 residues. Germline V gives CDR1 SGHTA, CDR2 FQGNSA. CDR3 protein: CASSSTGTGKGGYTF. The CDR3 coding sequence is TGTGCCAGCAGCTCGACCGGGACAGGGAAAGGTGGCTACACCTTC.

The genes are TRBV19 and TRBJ1-1; D is unclear. V lost 6 bases, J lost 4 bases, and 15 bases lay in between. Per the germline V gene, CDR1 is LNHDA and CDR2 is SQIVND (reference sequence). This CDR3 has 14 amino acids. Here the CDR3 reads CASSPDVRFTEAFF. The DNA of the CDR3 is TGTGCCAGTAGCCCCGACGTCAGGTTCACTGAAGCTTTCTTT. Looking up the rest from reference TRBV19 and TRBJ1-1 gives the full variable domain: DGGITQSPKYLFRKEGQNVTLSCEQNLNHDAMYWYRQDPGQGLRLIYYSQIVNDFQKGDIAEGYSVSREKKESFPLTVTSAQKNPTAFYLCASSPDVRFTEAFFGQGTRLTVV.

The V and J genes are TRBV9 and TRBJ1-3, with D possibly being TRBD1 (5 bases). CDR1 is SGDLS and CDR2 is YYNGEE in the germline V gene. V was clipped by 0 bases and J by 2 bases, with 12 bases between them. The CDR3 spans 16 residues. The CDR3 DNA is TGTGCCAGCAGCGTAGGAGGGCCGGGGGCTGGAAACACCATATATTTT. Translated: CASSVGGPGAGNTIYF.

The gene calls are TRBV12-3 or TRBV12-4 and TRBJ1-2, with D perhaps matching TRBD1 (6 bases). V lost 4 bases to trimming and J lost 2 bases, with 8 bases between them. The CDR3 has 13 amino acids. The CDR3 here is CASSSTGNYGYTF. The DNA of the CDR3 is TGTGCCAGCAGTTCGACAGGAAACTATGGCTACACCTTC.

V and J are TRBV28 and TRBJ1-3, with D tentatively TRBD1 (5 bases). This CDR3 region has 16 residues. The germline gives CDR1 MDHEN, CDR2 SYDVKM. V lost 5 bases and J 0 bases, leaving 14 bases between the germline ends. In nucleotides, the CDR3 is TGTGCCAGCAGTCCGCCCGACAGCCGCTCTGGAAACACCATATATTTT. As protein: CASSPPDSRSGNTIYF.

The rearrangement uses TRBV11-1 and TRBJ1-2; TRBD1 agrees at 8 bases. The CDR3 extends over 15 amino acids. Per germline, CDR1 SGHAT and CDR2 FQDESV (reference sequence). The V segment lost 5 bases and the J segment 3 bases; nucleotides outside the gene matches: 8. The CDR3, as DNA: TGTGCCAGCAGCCCCCGGGACAGGCTTCACTATGGCTACACCTTC. Translation gives CASSPRDRLHYGYTF.

The rearrangement uses TRBV11-2 and TRBJ2-7, with 10 bases matching TRBD2. Germline V gene lookup returns CDR1 SGHAT and CDR2 FQNNGV. The CDR3 runs 17 residues. The V segment lost 4 bases and the J segment 4 bases; nucleotides outside the gene matches: 13. CDR3 protein: CASSSASGLASAYEQYF. The CDR3 DNA sequence: TGTGCCAGCAGCTCCGCCTCGGGACTAGCGTCCGCATACGAGCAGTACTTC.

This clone was observed once. The gene calls are TRBV6-2 or TRBV6-3 and TRBJ2-5; D perhaps matches TRBD1 (6 bases). The CDR3 is 13 residues long. Trimming took 5 bases from V and 1 from J, leaving 8 bases between them. Germline CDR1 is MNHEY and CDR2 is SVGEGT. The CDR3 region has the DNA TGTGCCAGCAGTGTGGACAGCCAAGAGACCCAGTACTTC. Its protein is CASSVDSQETQYF.

Remarks on this clone: Other nucleotide sequences in the sample specify the same CDR3. The J gene is TRBJ2-2, the V gene TRBV7-2; 13 positions match TRBD2. Germline V gene sequence: CDR1 SGHTA, CDR2 FQGNSA. Losses at the gene ends were 4 bases for V and 5 bases for J; bases not matched to a gene: 4. The CDR3 is 16 residues long. CDR3 in DNA: TGTGCCAGCAGCTCCGGACTAGCGGGGGTAACCGGGGAGCTGTTTTTT. This translates into CASSSGLAGVTGELFF. The complete variable domain, with remaining parts taken from reference TRBV7-2 and TRBJ2-2, reads GAGVSQSPSNKVTEKGKDVELRCDPISGHTALYWYRQSLGQGLEFLIYFQGNSAPDKSGLPSDRFSAERTGGSVSTLTIQRTQQEDSAVYLCASSSGLAGVTGELFFGEGSRLTVL.

J is TRBJ1-3 and V is TRBV9; 7 nucleotides line up with TRBD1. This CDR3 contains 16 residues. V lost 0 bases to trimming and J lost 3 bases; unmatched junction nucleotides: 6. The germline V gene encodes CDR1 SGDLS and CDR2 YYNGEE. The CDR3 nucleotides read TGTGCCAGCAGCGTAGGGACAGGAGGTCTTGGAAACACCATATATTTT. Translating it yields CASSVGTGGLGNTIYF.

J is TRBJ1-3 and V is TRBV7-2; D unclear. The germline V and J ends were trimmed by 0 bases and 9 bases, with 9 bases remaining between them. The V gene's germline CDR1 is SGHTA and CDR2 FQGNSA. The CDR3 contains 13 residues. CDR3 region: CASSLAPVLTIYF. The CDR3 nucleotides read TGTGCCAGCAGCTTAGCGCCCGTACTCACCATATATTTT. Together with reference TRBV7-2 and TRBJ1-3, the CDR3 gives the full variable domain: GAGVSQSPSNKVTEKGKDVELRCDPISGHTALYWYRQSLGQGLEFLIYFQGNSAPDKSGLPSDRFSAERTGGSVSTLTIQRTQQEDSAVYLCASSLAPVLTIYFGEGSWLTVV.

The chain uses TRBV5-6 and TRBJ1-2; TRBD1 is a possible D gene (6 bases). This CDR3 region has 14 residues. V was clipped by 4 bases and J by 6 bases, with 16 bases between them. Looked up from germline, CDR1 is SGHDT and CDR2 is YYEEEE. The CDR3 loop is CASSPPDRSNGYTF. CDR3 nucleotides: TGTGCCAGCAGCCCCCCCGACAGGAGCAATGGCTACACCTTC.

The chain couples TRBV6-5 to TRBJ1-5; 10 nucleotides align to TRBD1. Germline trimming cut 5 bases from V and 7 bases from J; bases unmatched to any gene: 8. CDR1 MNHEY and CDR2 SVGAGI come from the germline V gene. The CDR3 consists of 15 residues. The CDR3 DNA reads TGTGCCAGCAGTCCCGGGACAGGGGCCCACCAGCCCCAGCATTTT. It codes for CASSPGTGAHQPQHF.

The rearrangement joins TRBV30 to TRBJ1-5; 7 bases are a match to TRBD1. Germline V lookup: CDR1 GTSNPN, CDR2 SVGIG (reference sequence). V dropped 2 bases and J dropped 0; count of bases not matched to a gene: 16. CDR3 length: 19 residues. CDR3 sequence reads: CAWSTTGTESFYSNQPQHF. DNA for the CDR3: TGTGCCTGGAGTACTACCGGGACAGAAAGTTTTTATAGCAATCAGCCCCAGCATTTT.

The genes are TRBV13 and TRBJ2-7, with 10 bases that match TRBD2. The V and J ends lost 7 bases and 4 bases, in that order; junction bases with no gene match: 13. Germline CDR1 and CDR2: PRHDT and FYEKMQ (reference sequence). The CDR3 is 16 residues long. The CDR3: CASTFGVAGGGYEQYF. The CDR3 DNA reads as TGTGCCAGCACTTTTGGGGTAGCGGGAGGAGGGTACGAGCAGTACTTC.

This clone has only a few counts. The chain joins TRBV7-2 to TRBJ1-2; possible D gene TRBD1, 5 bases. The CDR3 consists of 13 residues. Trimming removed 0 bases at V and 5 bases at J, with 7 bases between. The germline gives CDR1 SGHTA, CDR2 FQGNSA. The CDR3 nucleotides are TGTGCCAGCAGCTTAGCACCAGGGTATGGCTACACCTTC. Amino acid sequence: CASSLAPGYGYTF.

This clone was counted between two and nine times. The J gene is TRBJ1-6, the V gene TRBV27; the match to TRBD1 covers 7 bases. There are 16 residues in the CDR3. V dropped 3 bases and J dropped 7; count of bases not matched to a gene: 9. CDR1 and CDR2 from the germline V gene are MNHEY and SMNVEV (reference sequence). For the CDR3, the DNA is TGTGCCAGCAGTTTCCAACAGGGGTCATGGAATTCACCCCTCCACTTT. Residues: CASSFQQGSWNSPLHF.

This chain joins TRBV3-1 (or the pseudogene TRBV3-2) and TRBJ1-4, with D perhaps matching TRBD1 (6 bases). The CDR3 covers 14 residues. Trimming removed 6 bases from V and 8 bases from J, with 16 bases in between. Germline assignment: CDR1 LGHDT and CDR2 YNNKEL (reference sequence). The CDR3 bases are TGTGCCAGCAGTCCCCCAATAGGGACAGAAAAACTGTTTTTT. Encoded protein: CASSPPIGTEKLFF.

On this clone itself: One end of the junction is discordant with germline, which a read error may explain. The J gene is TRBJ1-3, the V gene TRBV10-2, with TRBD1 as a possible D gene (5 bases). The CDR3 is 12 residues long. CDR1 and CDR2 (germline): WSHSY, SAAADI. In nucleotides, the CDR3 is TGCGCCAGCAGCGAACCCGCGGGGGAAGGTTTCTTT. It yields the protein CASSEPAGEGFF.

This clone has just one count. CDR3 nucleotides: TGTGCCAGCAGCCCCACGGGAGGGTGGGACACCGGGGAGCTGTTTTTT. It encodes CASSPTGGWDTGELFF. This chain joins TRBV7-3 and TRBJ2-2; 8 nucleotides align to TRBD2. V gave up 5 bases and J gave up 3 bases; unmatched junction bases: 8. This CDR3 is built from 16 residues. The V gene's germline CDR1 is SGHTA and CDR2 FQGTGA.

The V and J genes are TRBV19 and TRBJ1-5; TRBD1 might be the D (6 bases). The germline CDR1 and CDR2 sequences are LNHDA and SQIVND (reference sequence). V was clipped by 4 bases and J by 3 bases, with 10 bases between them. CDR3 length equals 14 residues. The CDR3 DNA reads as TGTGCCAGTAGTACCGGACAGTACAATCAGCCCCAGCATTTT. Translated: CASSTGQYNQPQHF.

V is TRBV3-1 (or the pseudogene TRBV3-2) and J is TRBJ2-7, with 8 bases lining up with TRBD1. CDR3 length: 14 amino acids. Germline lookup yields CDR1 LGHDT and CDR2 YNNKEL (reference sequence). Trimming removed 4 bases from V and 7 bases from J; junction bases left unmatched: 9. CDR3 nucleotide sequence: TGTGCCAGCAGCCCGAGACAGGGGTCAGGAGAGCAGTACTTC. This sequence encodes CASSPRQGSGEQYF.

This clone showed up just once. The V call is TRBV27, the J call TRBJ1-5, with a possible D match to TRBD1 (5 bases). Germline CDR1 reads MNHEY; CDR2 reads SMNVEV (reference sequence). V shed 6 bases and J shed 2 bases, with 20 bases lying between them. This CDR3 contains 17 residues. CDR3 bases: TGTGCCAGCAGAGAATCATGGGGCAGGGTGGGCAATCAGCCCCAGCATTTT. Its protein product is CASRESWGRVGNQPQHF.

The chain combines TRBV11-2 with TRBJ1-1; D perhaps matches TRBD1 (5 bases). Germline-derived CDR1 and CDR2 are SGHAT and FQNNGV. The CDR3 has 14 amino acids. Trimming left V 3 bases short and J 1 base short, with 9 bases between. The chain's CDR3 is CASSFIQGNTEAFF. The DNA of the CDR3 is TGTGCCAGCAGCTTTATTCAGGGGAACACTGAAGCTTTCTTT. Together with reference TRBV11-2 and TRBJ1-1, the CDR3 gives the full variable domain: EAGVAQSPRYKIIEKRQSVAFWCNPISGHATLYWYQQILGQGPKLLIQFQNNGVVDDSQLPKDRFSAERLKGVDSTLKIQPAKLEDSAVYLCASSFIQGNTEAFFGQGTRLTVV.

This clone occurred once. The chain couples TRBV30 to TRBJ2-2, with no clear D. CDR1 is GTSNPN, CDR2 SVGIG, per germline (reference sequence). The CDR3 extends over 11 amino acids. V lost 3 bases and J 6 bases, leaving 5 bases between the germline ends. The CDR3 DNA follows: TGTGCCTGGAGCCGTTCCGGGGAGCTGTTTTTT. It codes for CAWSRSGELFF. The full variable domain, in which reference TRBV30 and TRBJ2-2 provide the parts outside the CDR3, is SQTIHQWPATLVQPVGSPLSLECTVEGTSNPNLYWYRQAAGRGLQLLFYSVGIGQISSEVPQNLSASRPQDRQFILSSKKLLLSDSGFYLCAWSRSGELFFGEGSRLTVL.

The chain couples TRBV4-2 to TRBJ1-2; D not certain. The CDR3 consists of 13 residues. The germline V gene has CDR1 LGHNA and CDR2 YNFKEQ. Trimming stripped 1 base from V and 4 bases from J, with 7 bases between. CDR3 DNA: TGTGCCAGCAGCCAAGCCACCGGCTATGGCTACACCTTC. Protein product: CASSQATGYGYTF.

The chain has TRBV5-1 and TRBJ2-3, with TRBD1 as a possible D gene (6 bases). The V and J ends lost 3 bases and 2 bases respectively, with 13 bases between them. The germline CDR1 and CDR2 sequences are SGHRS and YFSETQ. There are 15 residues in the CDR3. The CDR3 sequence: CASSWGTRTTDTQYF. The CDR3 DNA is TGCGCCAGCAGCTGGGGGACACGGACCACAGATACGCAGTATTTT. Variable domain in full (rest from reference TRBV5-1 and TRBJ2-3): KAGVTQTPRYLIKTRGQQVTLSCSPISGHRSVSWYQQTPGQGLQFLFEYFSETQRNKGNFPGRFSGRQFSNSRSEMNVSTLELGDSALYLCASSWGTRTTDTQYFGPGTRLTVL.